A single sample gave rise to the 31 T cell receptor beta chains below, sequenced in a study of neoadjuvant anti-PD-1 for oral cavity cancer. Clones were read by immunoSEQ multiplex PCR, and TCRdb kept only the in-frame ones, dropping some. Of more than 13,000 clones listed, roughly 82% were seen once; the top ten hold 2% to 2.5%. The time point is: after neoadjuvant nivolumab, at surgical resection. The sequencing used PBMCs, collected after nivolumab (anti-PD-1) treatment. These receptors were collected from a person aged 35-80 years with oral cavity squamous cell carcinoma.

This clone was observed a few times. The V and J genes are TRBV5-1 and TRBJ1-4, with 9 bases matching TRBD1. The CDR3 runs 14 residues. V lost 3 bases, J lost 7 bases, and 4 bases stayed unmatched. CDR1 and CDR2 (germline): SGHRS, YFSETQ. CDR3 region: CASSSGTGSEKLFF. DNA of the CDR3: TGCGCCAGCAGCTCCGGGACAGGGAGTGAAAAACTGTTTTTT.

The chain has TRBV5-8 and TRBJ1-2; no definite D call. V was pared by 1 base and J by 2 bases, with 6 bases between. This CDR3 spans 13 amino acids. Germline V CDR1 and CDR2: SGHTS, YDEGEE. Here the CDR3 DNA reads TGTGCCAGCAGCTTGATGGAAAACTATGGCTACACCTTC. This translates into CASSLMENYGYTF.

This rearrangement joins TRBV7-3 to TRBJ2-1; TRBD2 matches at 8 bases. CDR1 SGHTA and CDR2 FQGTGA come from the germline V gene. The CDR3 is 15 residues long. J gave up 9 bases and V 3 bases, and 10 bases lay outside the gene matches. CDR3 residues: CASSFTLAGLGEQFF. The CDR3 coding sequence is TGTGCCAGCAGCTTCACCCTAGCGGGTTTAGGTGAGCAGTTCTTC.

The chain recombines TRBV30 with TRBJ1-2; TRBD1 agrees at 8 bases. Looked up from germline, CDR1 is GTSNPN and CDR2 is SVGIG (reference sequence). With V trimmed by 3 bases and J by 4 bases, 13 bases remained unmatched. CDR3 length: 16 amino acids. The DNA of the CDR3 is TGTGCCTGGAGGGCAGCCTGGACAGGGTTTTTCTATGGCTACACCTTC. It translates to CAWRAAWTGFFYGYTF.

The gene calls are TRBV5-6 and TRBJ2-5; 12 bases are shared with TRBD1. This CDR3 has 15 residues. Germline loops: CDR1 SGHDT, CDR2 YYEEEE. J was trimmed by 4 bases and V by 3 bases; bases with no gene match: 4. The CDR3 loop reads CASSWGQGARETQYF. The CDR3 nucleotides are TGTGCCAGCAGCTGGGGACAGGGGGCGCGAGAGACCCAGTACTTC.

The V gene is TRBV7-8, the J gene TRBJ2-7; D perhaps matches TRBD1 (5 bases). CDR3 length equals 14 residues. Trimming pared 6 bases from V and 1 base from J, leaving 13 bases between. Germline CDR1 reads SGHVS; CDR2 reads FQNEAQ. Written as DNA, the CDR3 is TGTGCCAGCAGGGCAGCAGGGCGGTCCTACGAGCAGTACTTC. This sequence encodes CASRAAGRSYEQYF.

The V and J genes are TRBV10-3 and TRBJ1-3; the D gene is possibly TRBD1 (5 bases). Germline values: CDR1 ENHRY, CDR2 SYGVKD. The CDR3 spans 13 residues. V lost 10 bases, J lost 1 base, and 11 bases lay in between. The CDR3 loop reads CATQQGSGNTIYF. The CDR3 nucleotides read TGTGCCACTCAGCAGGGTTCTGGAAACACCATATATTTT.

This clone was seen a few times. The chain has TRBV4-1 and TRBJ1-2, with D possibly being TRBD1 (6 bases). V shed 4 bases and J shed 6 bases, with 15 bases lying between them. From germline, CDR1 is MGHRA and CDR2 YSYEKL. The CDR3 loop spans 14 amino acids. CDR3 amino acids: CASSLVGGADGYTF. Here the CDR3 DNA reads TGCGCCAGCAGCCTCGTAGGGGGAGCAGATGGCTACACCTTC.

The chain uses TRBV6-6 and TRBJ2-3; 9 nucleotides match TRBD2. Germline trimming cut 10 bases from V and 12 bases from J; bases unmatched to any gene: 17. CDR3 size: 14 residues. Germline CDR1 is MNHNY and CDR2 is SVGAGI (reference sequence). The CDR3 loop is CATRGSSGDKGQYF. The CDR3 coding sequence is TGTGCCACCCGAGGTTCTAGCGGGGATAAGGGCCAGTATTTT.

This rearrangement joins TRBV27 to TRBJ1-5; 8 nucleotides match TRBD1. The CDR3 is 14 amino acids. Trimming at V came to 5 bases and at J to 6 bases, leaving 6 bases not matched to a gene. Germline V lookup: CDR1 MNHEY, CDR2 SMNVEV (reference sequence). The CDR3 is CASSLRQGLQPQHF. As DNA, the CDR3 is TGTGCCAGCAGTCTGCGACAGGGGCTTCAGCCCCAGCATTTT.

V usage is TRBV4-1 and J usage is TRBJ1-4, with unresolved D. Germline CDR1 reads MGHRA; CDR2 reads YSYEKL. The CDR3 spans 15 residues. V lost 3 bases and J lost 4, with 12 bases in between. CDR3 bases: TGCGCCAGCAGCCAGATCGGGTTGATTAATGAAAAACTGTTTTTT. Residues: CASSQIGLINEKLFF.

The rearrangement joins TRBV19 to TRBJ2-6; no clear D gene. Germline values: CDR1 LNHDA, CDR2 SQIVND (reference sequence). The CDR3 is 14 amino acids. V was shortened by 5 bases and J by 0 bases, with 5 bases between the two germline ends. The CDR3 bases are TGTGCCAGTAGTGACCTCTCTGGGGCCAACGTCCTGACTTTC. It encodes CASSDLSGANVLTF.

This clone turned up a few times. This chain links TRBV19 with TRBJ2-3; 10 nucleotides agree with TRBD2. The J segment lost 3 bases and the V segment lost 6 bases, leaving 9 bases of the junction unmatched. Germline loops: CDR1 LNHDA, CDR2 SQIVND (reference sequence). The CDR3 loop spans 16 amino acids. CDR3 nucleotide sequence: TGTGCCAGTAGAGGGAGGGTAGCGGGAGGAACAGATACGCAGTATTTT. The encoded protein is CASRGRVAGGTDTQYF.

The rearrangement joins TRBV7-3 to TRBJ2-2; D is unclear. The CDR3 consists of 14 residues. Germline CDR1 is SGHTA and CDR2 is FQGTGA. V dropped 3 bases and J dropped 7 bases, with 12 bases sitting between them. DNA of the CDR3: TGTGCCAGCAGCTTGGTGGGATACGACGGGGAGCTGTTTTTT. It encodes CASSLVGYDGELFF.

V usage is TRBV11-2 and J usage is TRBJ2-2, with TRBD1 matching over 7 bases. V shed 8 bases and J 2 bases; nucleotides not matched to a gene: 17. Per the germline V gene, CDR1 is SGHAT and CDR2 is FQNNGV. The CDR3 contains 18 residues. The DNA of the CDR3 is TGTGCCAGCCGCCGACCGGGACAGACAAGTCGAAACACCGGGGAGCTGTTTTTT. The encoded protein is CASRRPGQTSRNTGELFF.

The chain combines TRBV19 with TRBJ2-1; possible D gene TRBD1, 6 bases. The V gene lost 5 bases and the J gene lost 0 bases, with 11 bases spanning the gap. Looked up from germline, CDR1 is LNHDA and CDR2 is SQIVND (reference sequence). The CDR3 runs to 15 residues. CDR3 residues: CASSQDSFSYNEQFF. CDR3 DNA: TGTGCCAGTAGTCAGGACAGCTTCTCCTACAATGAGCAGTTCTTC.

The chain links TRBV28 to TRBJ1-5; a possible D gene is TRBD1 (6 bases). V gave up 6 bases and J gave up 5 bases, with 14 bases separating them. The CDR3 consists of 14 residues. CDR1 MDHEN and CDR2 SYDVKM come from the germline V gene. For the CDR3, the DNA is TGTGCCAGCAGCCTATCACAGGGTCATCAGCCCCAGCATTTT. Its translation: CASSLSQGHQPQHF.

This clone was seen just once. J is TRBJ1-1 and V is TRBV7-9; 9 nucleotides match TRBD1. This CDR3 comprises 13 residues. After removal of 5 bases from V and 7 bases from J, the junction contained 5 bases not matched to a gene. CDR1 and CDR2 from the germline V gene are SEHNR and FQNEAQ (reference sequence). CDR3 in DNA: TGTGCCAGCAGCCCCCAGGGACAGGGTGAAGCTTTCTTT. Encoded protein: CASSPQGQGEAFF.

V gene TRBV23-1 combines with J gene TRBJ1-5, with 7 bases identical to TRBD1. Being an ORF, TRBV23-1 has a function that is uncertain. The ends lost 10 bases at V and 3 bases at J; junction bases unmatched: 9. This CDR3 contains 14 residues. CDR3 in DNA: TGCGCCACGGTACAGGGGTTAGCCAATCAGCCCCAGCATTTT. It is translated as CATVQGLANQPQHF.

The chain recombines TRBV7-9 with TRBJ2-2; maybe TRBD1 (5 bases). Deletions cut 10 bases from V and 6 bases from J, with 12 bases between. The CDR3 has 12 residues. The germline V gene encodes CDR1 SEHNR and CDR2 FQNEAQ (reference sequence). The CDR3 loop reads CAIRADPGELFF. The CDR3 bases are TGTGCCATCAGGGCTGATCCCGGGGAGCTGTTTTTT.

V is TRBV5-1 and J is TRBJ2-3, with no clear D. V lost 5 bases and J 5 bases, leaving 6 bases between the germline ends. CDR3 length: 11 amino acids. Germline-derived CDR1 and CDR2 are SGHRS and YFSETQ. The CDR3 sequence is CASRYLDTQYF. CDR3 sequence (DNA): TGCGCCAGCAGATACTTAGATACGCAGTATTTT.

This chain joins TRBV10-2 and TRBJ1-5; D gene unclear. CDR3 length equals 14 residues. V lost 0 bases, J lost 1 base, and 4 bases lay in between. The germline CDR1 and CDR2 sequences are WSHSY and SAAADI. The chain's CDR3 is CASSESVSNQPQHF. In DNA, the CDR3 is TGCGCCAGCAGTGAGTCGGTCAGCAATCAGCCCCAGCATTTT.

The chain has TRBV30 and TRBJ2-7; the D is unclear. V dropped 7 bases and J dropped 4 bases, with 11 bases sitting between them. This CDR3 comprises 11 residues. Germline values: CDR1 GTSNPN, CDR2 SVGIG (reference sequence). The CDR3 loop is CASRHVYEQYF. CDR3 nucleotides: TGTGCCTCCCGACATGTATACGAGCAGTACTTC.

This clone was recorded a few times. The gene calls are TRBV11-3 and TRBJ2-7; D gene unclear. Germline V gene lookup returns CDR1 SGHNT and CDR2 YENEEA. V was pared by 3 bases and J by 3 bases, with 9 bases between. The CDR3 has 13 amino acids. CDR3 in DNA: TGTGCCAGCAGCTTTTTTTACAACTACGAGCAGTACTTC. This encodes CASSFFYNYEQYF.

This clone appeared a few times. The rearrangement uses TRBV6-5 and TRBJ2-7; D may be TRBD2 (8 bases). V was cut by 5 bases and J by 4 bases, with 18 bases left in between. Germline values: CDR1 MNHEY, CDR2 SVGAGI. The length of the CDR3 is 15 residues. CDR3 nucleotides: TGTGCCAGCAGTCCCTTAGCGGGACAGAGTTACGAGCAGTACTTC. Translated, it gives CASSPLAGQSYEQYF.

This rearrangement joins TRBV5-4 to TRBJ1-2; TRBD1 aligns across 7 bases. There are 14 residues in the CDR3. Trimming at V came to 4 bases and at J to 3 bases, leaving 6 bases not matched to a gene. From germline, CDR1 is SGHNT and CDR2 YYREEE (reference sequence). The CDR3 is CASSRQGSDYGYTF. The CDR3 DNA sequence: TGTGCCAGCAGCCGACAGGGTTCGGACTATGGCTACACCTTC.

This clone was counted only a few times. The gene calls are TRBV5-1 and TRBJ2-7; D is uncertain. CDR3 size: 12 residues. Germline V CDR1 and CDR2: SGHRS, YFSETQ. V was clipped by 3 bases and J by 5 bases, with 9 bases between them. DNA for the CDR3: TGCGCCAGCAGCTCGACAAGGAACGAGCAGTACTTC. Its translation: CASSSTRNEQYF. Drawing the rest from reference TRBV5-1 and TRBJ2-7, the complete variable domain is KAGVTQTPRYLIKTRGQQVTLSCSPISGHRSVSWYQQTPGQGLQFLFEYFSETQRNKGNFPGRFSGRQFSNSRSEMNVSTLELGDSALYLCASSSTRNEQYFGPGTRLTVT.

In DNA, the CDR3 is TGTGCCAGCGAAAACCCCGTGGTGAATCAGCCCCAGCATTTT. It codes for CASENPVVNQPQHF. The chain couples TRBV6-1 to TRBJ1-5; no clear D. The CDR3 sequence is 14 residues long. Germline V gene lookup returns CDR1 MNHNS and CDR2 SASEGT. With 8 bases removed from V and 4 bases from J, the gap between germline ends came to 15 bases.

The chain has TRBV11-2 and TRBJ2-7; D perhaps matches TRBD1 (5 bases). Germline lookup yields CDR1 SGHAT and CDR2 FQNNGV. The CDR3 loop spans 15 amino acids. V was cut by 5 bases and J by 6 bases, with 20 bases left in between. CDR3 sequence reads: CASSGLRQKVGEQYF. DNA for the CDR3: TGTGCCAGCAGCGGGCTAAGACAGAAGGTAGGCGAGCAGTACTTC.

The chain is built from TRBV27 and TRBJ1-1; possibly TRBD1 for D (6 bases). The CDR3 runs to 15 residues. Trimming cost V 7 bases and J 6 bases, with 21 bases left between them. Per germline, CDR1 MNHEY and CDR2 SMNVEV (reference sequence). The CDR3 coding sequence is TGTGCCAGCATATCCTGGGATAGGGGGACCCCTGAAGCTTTCTTT. It encodes CASISWDRGTPEAFF.

The chain is built from TRBV11-2 and TRBJ2-6, with TRBD2 as a possible D gene (6 bases). V lost 7 bases to trimming and J lost 3 bases, with 13 bases between them. The CDR3 has 15 residues. Germline CDR1 reads SGHAT; CDR2 reads FQNNGV. The CDR3 sequence is CASTPRRGGANVLTF. CDR3 DNA sequence: TGTGCCAGCACCCCGAGGAGGGGTGGGGCCAACGTCCTGACTTTC.